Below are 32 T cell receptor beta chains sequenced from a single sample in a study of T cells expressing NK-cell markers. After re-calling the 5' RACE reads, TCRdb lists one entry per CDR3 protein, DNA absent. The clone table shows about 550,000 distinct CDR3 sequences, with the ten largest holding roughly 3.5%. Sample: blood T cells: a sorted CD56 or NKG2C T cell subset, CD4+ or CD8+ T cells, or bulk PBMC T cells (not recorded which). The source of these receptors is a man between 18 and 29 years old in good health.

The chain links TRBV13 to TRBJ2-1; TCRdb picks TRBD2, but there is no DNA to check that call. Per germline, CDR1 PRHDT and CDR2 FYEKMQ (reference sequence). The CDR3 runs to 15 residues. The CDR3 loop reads CASSPLAGGWNEQFF.

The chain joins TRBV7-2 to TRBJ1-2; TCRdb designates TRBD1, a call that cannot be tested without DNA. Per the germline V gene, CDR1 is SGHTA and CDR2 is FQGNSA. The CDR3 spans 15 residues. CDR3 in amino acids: CASSLARAGSYGYTF.

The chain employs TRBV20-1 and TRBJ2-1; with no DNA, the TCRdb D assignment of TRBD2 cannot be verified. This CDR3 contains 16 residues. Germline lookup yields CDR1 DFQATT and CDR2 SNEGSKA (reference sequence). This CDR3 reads CSARVELSGTSHEQFF.

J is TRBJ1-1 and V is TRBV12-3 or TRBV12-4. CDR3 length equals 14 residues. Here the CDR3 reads CASSPVRSNTEAFF.

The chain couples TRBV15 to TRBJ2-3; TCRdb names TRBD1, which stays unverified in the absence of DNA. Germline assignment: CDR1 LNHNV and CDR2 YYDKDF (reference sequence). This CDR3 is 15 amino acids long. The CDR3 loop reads CATTSEGGGTDTQYF.

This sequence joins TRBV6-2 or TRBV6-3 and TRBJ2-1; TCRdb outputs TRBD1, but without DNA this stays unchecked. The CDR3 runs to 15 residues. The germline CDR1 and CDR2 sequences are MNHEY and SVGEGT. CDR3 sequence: CASSDRDRGRGEQFF.

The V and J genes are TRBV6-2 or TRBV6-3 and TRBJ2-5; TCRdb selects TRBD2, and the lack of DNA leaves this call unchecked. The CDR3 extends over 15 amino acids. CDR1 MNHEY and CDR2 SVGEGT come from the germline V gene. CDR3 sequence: CASSLGSRYGETQYF.

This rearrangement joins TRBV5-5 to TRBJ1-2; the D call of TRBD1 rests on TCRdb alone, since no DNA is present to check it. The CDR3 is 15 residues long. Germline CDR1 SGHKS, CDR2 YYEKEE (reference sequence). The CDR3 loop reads CASSLGQNHNYGYTF. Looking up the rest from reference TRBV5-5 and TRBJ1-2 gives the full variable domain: DAGVTQSPTHLIKTRGQQVTLRCSPISGHKSVSWYQQVLGQGPQFIFQYYEKEERGRGNFPDRFSARQFPNYSSELNVNALLLGDSALYLCASSLGQNHNYGYTFGSGTRLTVV.

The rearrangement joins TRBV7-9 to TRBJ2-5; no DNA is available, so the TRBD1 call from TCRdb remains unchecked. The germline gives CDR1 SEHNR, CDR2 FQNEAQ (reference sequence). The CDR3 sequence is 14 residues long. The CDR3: CASSSDRLQETQYF.

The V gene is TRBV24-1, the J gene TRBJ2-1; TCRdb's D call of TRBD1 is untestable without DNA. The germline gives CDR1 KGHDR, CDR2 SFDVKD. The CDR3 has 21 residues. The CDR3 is CATSDPGGDRVSSGTYNEQFF.

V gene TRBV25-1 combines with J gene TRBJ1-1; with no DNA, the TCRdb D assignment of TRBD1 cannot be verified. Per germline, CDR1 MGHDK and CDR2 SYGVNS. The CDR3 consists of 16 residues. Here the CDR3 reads CASSPPAGQGGSEAFF.

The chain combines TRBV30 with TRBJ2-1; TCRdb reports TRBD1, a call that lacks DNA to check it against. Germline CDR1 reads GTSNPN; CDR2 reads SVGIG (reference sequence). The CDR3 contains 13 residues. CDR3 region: CAWSPSGFAEQFF.

This chain's CDR3 is CASSYTGAPGFEQYF. This chain links TRBV7-2 with TRBJ2-7; TCRdb calls TRBD1, which cannot be checked without DNA. Germline V gene data show CDR1 as SGHTA and CDR2 as FQGNSA. This CDR3 has 15 residues.

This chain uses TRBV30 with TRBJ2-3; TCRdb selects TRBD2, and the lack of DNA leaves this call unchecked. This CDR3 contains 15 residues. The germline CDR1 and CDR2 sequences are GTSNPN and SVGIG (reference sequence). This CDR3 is CAWSRRALRTDTQYF.

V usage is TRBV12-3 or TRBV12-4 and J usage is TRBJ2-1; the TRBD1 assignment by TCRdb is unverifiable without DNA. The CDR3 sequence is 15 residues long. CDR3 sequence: CASSPLEQGADEQFF.

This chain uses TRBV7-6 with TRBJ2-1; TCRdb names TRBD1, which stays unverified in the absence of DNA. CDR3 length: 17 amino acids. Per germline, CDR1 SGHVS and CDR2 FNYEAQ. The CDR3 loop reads CASSLGGGGQTYNEQFF.

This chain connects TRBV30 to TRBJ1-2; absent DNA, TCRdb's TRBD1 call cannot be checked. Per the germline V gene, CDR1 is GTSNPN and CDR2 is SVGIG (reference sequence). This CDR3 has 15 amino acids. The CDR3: CAWSSDQSGYYGYTF.

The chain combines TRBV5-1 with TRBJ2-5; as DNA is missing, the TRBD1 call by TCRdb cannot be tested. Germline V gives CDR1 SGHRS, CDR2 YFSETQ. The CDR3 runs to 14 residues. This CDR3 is CASSPGGIRETQYF.

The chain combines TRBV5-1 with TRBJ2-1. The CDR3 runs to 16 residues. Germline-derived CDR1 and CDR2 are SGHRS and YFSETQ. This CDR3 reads CASSLAVRGTYNEQFF.

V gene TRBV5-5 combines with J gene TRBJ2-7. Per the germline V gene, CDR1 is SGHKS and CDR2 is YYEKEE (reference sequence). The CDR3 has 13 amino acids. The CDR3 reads CAGSRGSSYEQYF.

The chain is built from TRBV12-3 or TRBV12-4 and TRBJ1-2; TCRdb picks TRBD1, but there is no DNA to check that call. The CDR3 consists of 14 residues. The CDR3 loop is CASLGPQANYGYTF.

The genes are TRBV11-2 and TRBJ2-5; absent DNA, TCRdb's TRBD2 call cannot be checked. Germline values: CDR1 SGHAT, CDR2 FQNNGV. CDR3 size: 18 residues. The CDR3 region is CASSSRVLAGGTEETQYF.

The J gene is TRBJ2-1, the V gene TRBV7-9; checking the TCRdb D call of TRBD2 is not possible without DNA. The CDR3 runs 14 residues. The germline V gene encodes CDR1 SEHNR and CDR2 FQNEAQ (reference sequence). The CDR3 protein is CASSRTSGMDEQFF.

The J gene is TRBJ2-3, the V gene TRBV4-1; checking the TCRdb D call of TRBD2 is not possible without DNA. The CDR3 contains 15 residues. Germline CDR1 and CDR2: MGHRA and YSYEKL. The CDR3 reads CASSQDRRSTDTQYF.

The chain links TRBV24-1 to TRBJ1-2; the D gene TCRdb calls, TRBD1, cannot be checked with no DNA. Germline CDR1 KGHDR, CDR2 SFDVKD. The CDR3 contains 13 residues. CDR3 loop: CATSDPPFMGYTF.

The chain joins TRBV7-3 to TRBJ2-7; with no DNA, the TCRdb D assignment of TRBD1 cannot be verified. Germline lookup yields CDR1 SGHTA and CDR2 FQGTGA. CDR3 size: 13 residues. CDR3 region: CASSIHDRGQQYF.

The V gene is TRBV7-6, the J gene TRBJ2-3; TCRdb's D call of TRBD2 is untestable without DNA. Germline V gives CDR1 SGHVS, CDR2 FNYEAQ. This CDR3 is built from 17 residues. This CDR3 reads CASSLSLTSGSLGTQYF.

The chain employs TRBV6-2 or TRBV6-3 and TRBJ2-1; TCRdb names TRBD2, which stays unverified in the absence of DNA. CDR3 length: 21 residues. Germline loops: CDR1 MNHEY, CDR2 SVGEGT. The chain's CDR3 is CASSPPTGASLAEDSYNEQFF.

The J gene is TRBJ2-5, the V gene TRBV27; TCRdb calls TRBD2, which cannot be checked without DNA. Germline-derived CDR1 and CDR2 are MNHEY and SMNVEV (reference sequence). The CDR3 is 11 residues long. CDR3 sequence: CAVGSRETQYF.

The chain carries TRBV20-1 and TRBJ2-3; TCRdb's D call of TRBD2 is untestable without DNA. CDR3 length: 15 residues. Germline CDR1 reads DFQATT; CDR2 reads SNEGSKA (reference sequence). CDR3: CSAPSEGLRTDTQYF.

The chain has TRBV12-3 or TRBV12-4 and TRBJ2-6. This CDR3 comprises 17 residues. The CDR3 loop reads CASSLLGSYSGANVLTF.

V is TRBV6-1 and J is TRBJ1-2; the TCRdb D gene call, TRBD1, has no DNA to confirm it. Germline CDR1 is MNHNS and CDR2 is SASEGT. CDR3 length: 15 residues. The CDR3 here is CASKLGGQALGGYTF.